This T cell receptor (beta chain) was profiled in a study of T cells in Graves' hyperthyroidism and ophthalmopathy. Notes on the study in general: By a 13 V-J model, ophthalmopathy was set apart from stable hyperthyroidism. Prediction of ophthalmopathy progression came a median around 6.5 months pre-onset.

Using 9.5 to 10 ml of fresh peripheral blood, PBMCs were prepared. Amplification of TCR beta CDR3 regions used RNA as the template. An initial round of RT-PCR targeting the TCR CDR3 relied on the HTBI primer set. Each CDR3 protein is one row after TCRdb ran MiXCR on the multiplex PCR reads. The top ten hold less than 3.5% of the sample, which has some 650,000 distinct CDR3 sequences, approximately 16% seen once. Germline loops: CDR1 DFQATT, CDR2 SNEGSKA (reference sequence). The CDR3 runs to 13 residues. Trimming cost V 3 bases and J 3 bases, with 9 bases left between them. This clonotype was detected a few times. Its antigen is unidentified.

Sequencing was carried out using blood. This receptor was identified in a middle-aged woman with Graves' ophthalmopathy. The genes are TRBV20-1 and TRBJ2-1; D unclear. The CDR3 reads CSARVPVYNEQFF. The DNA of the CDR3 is TGCAGTGCTAGGGTCCCAGTCTACAATGAGCAGTTCTTC.